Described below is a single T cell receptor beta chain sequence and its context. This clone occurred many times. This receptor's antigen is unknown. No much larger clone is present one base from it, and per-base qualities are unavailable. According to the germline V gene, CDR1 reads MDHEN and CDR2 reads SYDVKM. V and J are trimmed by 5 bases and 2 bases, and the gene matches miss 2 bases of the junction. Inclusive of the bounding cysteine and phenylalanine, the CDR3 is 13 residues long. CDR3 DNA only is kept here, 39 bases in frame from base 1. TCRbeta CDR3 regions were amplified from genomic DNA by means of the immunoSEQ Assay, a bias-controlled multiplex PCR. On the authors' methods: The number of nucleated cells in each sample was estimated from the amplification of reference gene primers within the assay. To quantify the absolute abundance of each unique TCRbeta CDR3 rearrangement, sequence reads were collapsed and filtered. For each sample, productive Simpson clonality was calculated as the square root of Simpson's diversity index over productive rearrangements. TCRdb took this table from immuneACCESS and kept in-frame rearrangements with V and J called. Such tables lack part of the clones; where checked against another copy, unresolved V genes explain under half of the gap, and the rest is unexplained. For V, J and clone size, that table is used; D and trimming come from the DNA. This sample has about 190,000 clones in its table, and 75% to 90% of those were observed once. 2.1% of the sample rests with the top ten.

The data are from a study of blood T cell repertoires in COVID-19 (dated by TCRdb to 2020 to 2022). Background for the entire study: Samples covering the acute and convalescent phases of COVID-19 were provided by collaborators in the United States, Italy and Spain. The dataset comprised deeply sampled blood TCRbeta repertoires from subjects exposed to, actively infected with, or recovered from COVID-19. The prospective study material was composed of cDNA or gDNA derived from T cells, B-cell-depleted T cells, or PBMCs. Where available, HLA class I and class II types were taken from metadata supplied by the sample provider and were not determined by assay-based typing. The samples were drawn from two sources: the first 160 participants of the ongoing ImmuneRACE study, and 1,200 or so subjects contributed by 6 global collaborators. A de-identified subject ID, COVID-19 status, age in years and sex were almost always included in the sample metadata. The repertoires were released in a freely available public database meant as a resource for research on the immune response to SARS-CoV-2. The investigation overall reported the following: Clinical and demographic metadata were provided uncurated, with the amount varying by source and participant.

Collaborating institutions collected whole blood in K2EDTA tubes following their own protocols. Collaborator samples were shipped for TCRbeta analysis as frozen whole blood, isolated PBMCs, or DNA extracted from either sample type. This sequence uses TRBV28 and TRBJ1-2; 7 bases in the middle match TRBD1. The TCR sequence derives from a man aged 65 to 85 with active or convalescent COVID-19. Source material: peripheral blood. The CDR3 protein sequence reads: CASSPGQNYGYTF. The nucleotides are TGTGCCAGCAGTCCGGGACAGAACTATGGCTACACCTTC.